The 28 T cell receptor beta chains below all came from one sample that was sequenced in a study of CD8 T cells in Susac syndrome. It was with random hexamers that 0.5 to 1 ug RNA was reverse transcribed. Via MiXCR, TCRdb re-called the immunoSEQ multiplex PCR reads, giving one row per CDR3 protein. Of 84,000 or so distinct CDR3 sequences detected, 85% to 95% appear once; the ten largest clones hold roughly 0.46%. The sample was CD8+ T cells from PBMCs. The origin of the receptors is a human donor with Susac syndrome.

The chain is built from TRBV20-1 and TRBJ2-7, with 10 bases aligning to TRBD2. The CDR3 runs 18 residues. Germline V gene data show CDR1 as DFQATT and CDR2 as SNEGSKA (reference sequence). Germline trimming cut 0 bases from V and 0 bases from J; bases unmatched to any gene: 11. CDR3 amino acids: CSARDLELAGTTSYEQYF. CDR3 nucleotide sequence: TGCAGTGCTAGAGATCTCGAACTAGCGGGGACTACCTCCTACGAGCAGTACTTC.

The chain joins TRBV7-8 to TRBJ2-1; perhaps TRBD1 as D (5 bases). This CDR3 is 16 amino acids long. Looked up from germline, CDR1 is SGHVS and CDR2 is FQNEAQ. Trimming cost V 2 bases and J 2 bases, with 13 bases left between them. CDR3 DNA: TGTGCCAGCAGCTTACTGGCAGGGCTTACCTACAATGAGCAGTTCTTC. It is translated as CASSLLAGLTYNEQFF.

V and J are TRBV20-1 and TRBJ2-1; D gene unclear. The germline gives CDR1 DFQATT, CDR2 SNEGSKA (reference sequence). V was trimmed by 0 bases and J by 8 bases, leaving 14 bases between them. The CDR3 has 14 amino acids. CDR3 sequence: CSARDNYRWDEQFF. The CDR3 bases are TGCAGTGCTAGAGATAACTACCGATGGGATGAGCAGTTCTTC.

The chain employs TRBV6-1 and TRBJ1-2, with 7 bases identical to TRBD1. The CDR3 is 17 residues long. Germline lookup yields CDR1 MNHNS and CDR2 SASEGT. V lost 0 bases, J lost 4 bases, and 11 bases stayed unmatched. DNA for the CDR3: TGTGCCAGCAGTGAAGCGCTGGTACAGGGGCTGATCTATGGCTACACCTTC. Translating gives CASSEALVQGLIYGYTF.

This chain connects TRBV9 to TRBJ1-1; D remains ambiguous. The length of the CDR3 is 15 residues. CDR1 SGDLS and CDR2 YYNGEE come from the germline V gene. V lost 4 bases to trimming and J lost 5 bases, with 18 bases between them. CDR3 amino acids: CASSHNLLGETEAFF. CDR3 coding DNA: TGTGCCAGCAGCCACAATTTGTTGGGTGAAACTGAAGCTTTCTTT.

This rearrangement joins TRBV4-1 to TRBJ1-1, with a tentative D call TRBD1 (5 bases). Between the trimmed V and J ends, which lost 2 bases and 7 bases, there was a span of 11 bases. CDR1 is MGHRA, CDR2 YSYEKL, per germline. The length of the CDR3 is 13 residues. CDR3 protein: CASSQIGGSEAFF. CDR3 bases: TGCGCCAGCAGCCAAATCGGGGGAAGTGAAGCTTTCTTT.

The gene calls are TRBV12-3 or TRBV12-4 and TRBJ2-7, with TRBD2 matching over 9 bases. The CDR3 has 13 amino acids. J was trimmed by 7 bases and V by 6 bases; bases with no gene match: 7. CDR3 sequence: CASRSGTSREQYF. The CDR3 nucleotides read TGTGCCAGCAGGTCCGGGACTAGCAGAGAGCAGTACTTC.

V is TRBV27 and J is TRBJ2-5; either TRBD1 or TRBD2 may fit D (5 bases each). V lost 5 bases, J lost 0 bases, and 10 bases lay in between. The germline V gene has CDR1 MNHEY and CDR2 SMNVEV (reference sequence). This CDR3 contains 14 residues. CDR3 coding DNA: TGTGCCAGCAGTCGGGACGGATACCAAGAGACCCAGTACTTC. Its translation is CASSRDGYQETQYF.

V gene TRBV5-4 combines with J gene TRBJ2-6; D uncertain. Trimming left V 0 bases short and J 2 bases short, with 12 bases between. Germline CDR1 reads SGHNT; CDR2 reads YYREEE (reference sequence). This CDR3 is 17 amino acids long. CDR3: CASSLGFFDPGANVLTF. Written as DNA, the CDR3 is TGTGCCAGCAGCTTGGGGTTTTTCGACCCTGGGGCCAACGTCCTGACTTTC.

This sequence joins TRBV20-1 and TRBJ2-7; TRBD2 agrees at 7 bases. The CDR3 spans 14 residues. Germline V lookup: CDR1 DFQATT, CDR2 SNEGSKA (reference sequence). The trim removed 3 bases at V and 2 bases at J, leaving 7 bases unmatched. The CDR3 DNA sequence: TGCAGTGCTAGCGTTCCTAGCGGTGCCTACGAGCAGTACTTC. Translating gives CSASVPSGAYEQYF.

The CDR3 sequence is CASPLLDTQYF. In DNA form, the CDR3 reads TGTGCCAGCCCCCTCCTAGATACGCAGTATTTT. The chain uses TRBV12-3 or TRBV12-4 and TRBJ2-3; D ambiguous. The length of the CDR3 is 11 residues. Between the trimmed V and J ends, which lost 8 bases and 5 bases, there was a span of 8 bases.

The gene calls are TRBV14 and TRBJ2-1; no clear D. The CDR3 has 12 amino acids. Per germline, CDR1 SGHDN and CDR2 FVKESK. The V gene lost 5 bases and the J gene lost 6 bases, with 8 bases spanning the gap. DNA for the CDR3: TGTGCCAGCAGCGCGTGGACCAATGAGCAGTTCTTC. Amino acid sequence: CASSAWTNEQFF.

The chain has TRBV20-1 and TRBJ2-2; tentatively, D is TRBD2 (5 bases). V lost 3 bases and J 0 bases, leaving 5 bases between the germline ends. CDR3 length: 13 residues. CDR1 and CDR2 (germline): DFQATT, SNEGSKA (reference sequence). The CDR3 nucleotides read TGCAGTGCTAGGGAGGCGAACACCGGGGAGCTGTTTTTT. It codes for CSAREANTGELFF.

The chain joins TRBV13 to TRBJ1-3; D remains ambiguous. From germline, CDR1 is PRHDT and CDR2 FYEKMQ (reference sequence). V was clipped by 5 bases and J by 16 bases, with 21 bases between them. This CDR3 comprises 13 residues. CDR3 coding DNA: TGTGCCAGCAGCCTTCTCTTGACTGGCCTGGCGTATTTT. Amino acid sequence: CASSLLLTGLAYF.

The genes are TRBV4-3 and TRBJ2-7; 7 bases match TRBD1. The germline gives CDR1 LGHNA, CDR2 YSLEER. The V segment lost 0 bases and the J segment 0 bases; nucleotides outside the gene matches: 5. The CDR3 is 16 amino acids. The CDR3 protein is CASSQEYGDSSYEQYF. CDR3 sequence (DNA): TGCGCCAGCAGCCAAGAATACGGGGACAGCTCCTACGAGCAGTACTTC.

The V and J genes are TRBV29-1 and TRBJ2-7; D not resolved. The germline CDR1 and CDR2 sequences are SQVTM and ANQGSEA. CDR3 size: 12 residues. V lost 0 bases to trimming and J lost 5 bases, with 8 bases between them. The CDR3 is CSVEDPVDEQYF. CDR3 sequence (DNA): TGCAGCGTTGAAGATCCCGTGGACGAGCAGTACTTC.

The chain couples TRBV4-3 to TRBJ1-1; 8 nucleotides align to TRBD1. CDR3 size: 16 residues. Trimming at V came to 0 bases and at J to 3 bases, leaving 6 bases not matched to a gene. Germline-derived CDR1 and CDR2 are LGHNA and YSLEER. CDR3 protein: CASSQEADREHTEAFF. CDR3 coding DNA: TGCGCCAGCAGCCAAGAGGCGGACAGGGAGCACACTGAAGCTTTCTTT.

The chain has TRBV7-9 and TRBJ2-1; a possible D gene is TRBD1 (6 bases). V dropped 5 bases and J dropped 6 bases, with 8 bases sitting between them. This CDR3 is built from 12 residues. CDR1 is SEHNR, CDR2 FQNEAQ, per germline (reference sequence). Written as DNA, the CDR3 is TGTGCCAGCAGCCCAGGGGCCAATGAGCAGTTCTTC. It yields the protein CASSPGANEQFF. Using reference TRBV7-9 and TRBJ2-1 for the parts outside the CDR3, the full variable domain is DTGVSQNPRHKITKRGQNVTFRCDPISEHNRLYWYRQTLGQGPEFLTYFQNEAQLEKSRLLSDRFSAERPKGSFSTLEIQRTEQGDSAMYLCASSPGANEQFFGPGTRLTVL.

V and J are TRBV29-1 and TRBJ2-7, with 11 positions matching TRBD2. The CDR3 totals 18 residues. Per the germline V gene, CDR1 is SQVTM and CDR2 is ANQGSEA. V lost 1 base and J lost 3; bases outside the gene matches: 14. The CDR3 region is CSVEVGQRLAGRLYEQYF. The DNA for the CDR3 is TGCAGCGTTGAAGTGGGACAGAGACTAGCGGGAAGGCTCTACGAGCAGTACTTC.

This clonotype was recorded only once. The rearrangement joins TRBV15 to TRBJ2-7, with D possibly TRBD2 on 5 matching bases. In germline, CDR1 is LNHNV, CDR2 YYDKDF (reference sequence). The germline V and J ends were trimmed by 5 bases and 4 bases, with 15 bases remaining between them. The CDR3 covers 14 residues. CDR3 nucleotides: TGTGCCACCAGCCCCACTAGTAGTTTATACGAGCAGTACTTC. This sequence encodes CATSPTSSLYEQYF.

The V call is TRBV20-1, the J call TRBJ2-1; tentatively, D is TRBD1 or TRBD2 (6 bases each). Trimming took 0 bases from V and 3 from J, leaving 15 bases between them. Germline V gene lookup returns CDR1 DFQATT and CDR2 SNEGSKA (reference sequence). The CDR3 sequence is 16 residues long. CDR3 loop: CSARDRETGDYNEQFF. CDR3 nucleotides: TGCAGTGCTAGAGATCGGGAGACAGGCGACTACAATGAGCAGTTCTTC.

CDR3 amino acids: CASSLGEGYSYNEQFF. CDR3 nucleotide sequence: TGTGCCAGCAGCCTAGGCGAAGGGTACTCCTACAATGAGCAGTTCTTC. This rearrangement joins TRBV7-8 to TRBJ2-1; D not resolved. This CDR3 region has 16 residues. The V gene's germline CDR1 is SGHVS and CDR2 FQNEAQ. Trimming left V 5 bases short and J 0 bases short, with 14 bases between.

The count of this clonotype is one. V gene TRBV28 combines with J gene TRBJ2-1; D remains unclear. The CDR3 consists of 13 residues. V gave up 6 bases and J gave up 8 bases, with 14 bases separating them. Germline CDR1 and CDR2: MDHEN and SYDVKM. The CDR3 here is CASSLKGYHEQFF. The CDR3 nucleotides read TGTGCCAGCAGCCTAAAAGGGTACCATGAGCAGTTCTTC.

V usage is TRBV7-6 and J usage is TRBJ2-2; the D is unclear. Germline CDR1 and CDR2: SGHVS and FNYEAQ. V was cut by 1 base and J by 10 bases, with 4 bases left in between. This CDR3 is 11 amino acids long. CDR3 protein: CASSLEEELFF. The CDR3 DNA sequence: TGTGCCAGCAGCTTAGAAGAGGAGCTGTTTTTT.

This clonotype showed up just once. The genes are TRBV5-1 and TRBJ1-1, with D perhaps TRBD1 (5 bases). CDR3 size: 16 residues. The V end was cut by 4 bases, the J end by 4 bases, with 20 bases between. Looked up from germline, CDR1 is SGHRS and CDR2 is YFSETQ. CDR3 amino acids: CASSPWATAGSTEAFF. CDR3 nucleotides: TGCGCCAGCAGCCCATGGGCTACAGCAGGGAGCACTGAAGCTTTCTTT.

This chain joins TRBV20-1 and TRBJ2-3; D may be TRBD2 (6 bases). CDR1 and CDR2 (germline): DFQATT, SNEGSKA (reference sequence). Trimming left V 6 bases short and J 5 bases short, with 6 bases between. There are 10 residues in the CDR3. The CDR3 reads CSAGGDTQYF. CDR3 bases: TGCAGTGCGGGGGGAGATACGCAGTATTTT.

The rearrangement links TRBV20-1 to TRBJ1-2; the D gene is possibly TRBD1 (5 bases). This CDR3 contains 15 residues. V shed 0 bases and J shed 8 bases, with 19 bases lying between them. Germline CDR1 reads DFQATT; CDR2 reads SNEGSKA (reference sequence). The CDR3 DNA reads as TGCAGTGCTAGAGATTTGGAGGGGATGGGTATCGGCTACACCTTC. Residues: CSARDLEGMGIGYTF.

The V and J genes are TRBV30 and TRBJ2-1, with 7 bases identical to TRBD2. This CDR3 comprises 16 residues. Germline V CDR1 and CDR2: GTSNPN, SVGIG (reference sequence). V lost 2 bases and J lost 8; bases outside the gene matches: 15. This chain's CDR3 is CAWSPIQAGKSDEQFF. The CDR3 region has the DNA TGTGCCTGGAGTCCGATACAAGCGGGAAAGTCGGATGAGCAGTTCTTC.